This is a list of T cell receptor beta chains from one sample in a study of cytomegalovirus exposure and HLA in healthy donors. Method: immunoSEQ multiplex PCR; TCRdb's copy keeps in-frame clones and lacks some. The table includes around 140,000 clones, over 60% detected once. The sample was PBMCs. The receptors stem from a female donor in good health and CMV-seropositive. CDR3s include the opening cysteine and the closing phenylalanine or tryptophan. A D gene is named only where the DNA matches it firmly. Expanded clones are given a class, and other clones once, few, many or no size at all.

CDR3 protein,CDR3 DNA,V gene,D gene,J gene,clone size
CASSLLRGLETQYF,TGTGCCAGCAGCTTATTGAGGGGGTTGGAGACCCAGTACTTC,TRBV11-2,.,TRBJ2-5,.
CASRIGGSTEAFF,TGTGCCAGCAGGATTGGGGGGTCCACTGAAGCTTTCTTT,TRBV27,.,TRBJ1-1,few
CASRDQQDTEAFF,TGTGCCAGTAGGGACCAACAGGACACTGAAGCTTTCTTT,TRBV19,.,TRBJ1-1,.
CASRSGQIQETQYF,TGTGCCAGCAGATCCGGACAGATCCAAGAGACCCAGTACTTC,TRBV5-5,.,TRBJ2-5,.
CASSLGTSTDTQYF,TGCGCCAGCAGCTTAGGGACTAGCACAGATACGCAGTATTTT,TRBV5-1,.,TRBJ2-3,.
CASTATAGAGKETQYF,TGTGCCAGCACCGCTACGGCGGGAGCGGGGAAAGAGACCCAGTACTTC,TRBV25-1,TRBD2,TRBJ2-5,.
CASSLGGRNPQETQYF,TGCGCCAGCAGCTTGGGAGGGCGCAACCCCCAAGAGACCCAGTACTTC,TRBV5-1,.,TRBJ2-5,few
CASSLGNYEQYF,TGCGCCAGCAGCTTGGGGAACTACGAGCAGTACTTC,TRBV5-1,.,TRBJ2-7,.
CASSLRGSNQPQHF,TGTGCCAGCAGTTTAAGGGGAAGCAATCAGCCCCAGCATTTT,TRBV27,.,TRBJ1-5,.
CASSTRQGNNSPLHF,TGTGCCAGCAGTACCCGACAGGGAAATAATTCACCCCTCCACTTT,TRBV9,TRBD1,TRBJ1-6,.
CSAGRGEGQETQYF,TGCAGCGCTGGGAGGGGTGAGGGCCAAGAGACCCAGTACTTC,TRBV29-1,TRBD2,TRBJ2-5,.
CASSSQGTAATDTQYF,TGTGCCAGCAGCTCCCAGGGGACAGCTGCAACAGATACGCAGTATTTT,TRBV7-2,TRBD1,TRBJ2-3,once
CASSASVNTEAFF,TGTGCCAGCAGCGCCAGTGTGAACACTGAAGCTTTCTTT,TRBV2,.,TRBJ1-1,.
CASSIQGRPQYF,TGTGCCAGTAGTATACAGGGTCGGCCCCAGTACTTC,TRBV19,.,TRBJ2-5,.
CASSRHDRGGTGELFF,TGCGCCAGCAGCCGACACGACAGGGGCGGGACCGGGGAGCTGTTTTTT,TRBV5-1,TRBD1,TRBJ2-2,.
CASSIDRRGRGPQHF,TGTGCCAGTAGTATAGATCGGCGCGGCCGAGGGCCCCAGCATTTT,TRBV19,.,TRBJ1-5,.
CASSVVTTGVGTGELFF,TGTGCCAGCAGTGTAGTGACCACAGGGGTAGGCACCGGGGAGCTGTTTTTT,TRBV25-1,TRBD1,TRBJ2-2,.
CASSGLAGIDTQYF,TGTGCCAGCAGCGGTCTTGCGGGGATAGATACGCAGTATTTT,TRBV7-9,.,TRBJ2-3,.
CASSSGTSGAEGQFF,TGCGCCAGCAGCTCTGGGACTAGCGGGGCCGAGGGGCAGTTCTTC,TRBV5-1,TRBD2,TRBJ2-1,.
CASSPQGSSTEAFF,TGCGCCAGCAGCCCCCAGGGTAGTAGCACTGAAGCTTTCTTT,TRBV5-1,.,TRBJ1-1,.
CASSDLMVPPGELFF,TGCGCCAGCAGTGACCTAATGGTCCCCCCCGGGGAGCTGTTTTTT,TRBV10-1,.,TRBJ2-2,.